These 6 T cell receptor beta chains share one sample of origin, sequenced in a study of CD8+CD57+ T cells in acquired aplastic anemia. The TCR beta profiling, which covered VDJ combination and CDR3 sequence, was carried out using genomic DNA as the template. TCRdb ran MiXCR on the reads and lists one entry per CDR3 protein. The sample consists of hundreds of thousands of distinct CDR3 sequences, under 80% of them appearing once. The specimen sequenced was sorted CD4+, CD8+, or CD8+CD57+ T cells (not recorded which) from PBMCs. The receptors were sampled from a human donor in good health, serving as a control.

As concerns this clonotype: No DNA is shown, since the ends of the CDR3 on it are uncertain; the CDR3 is the one TCRdb lists. The chain is built from TRBV5-1 and TRBJ2-2; the tabulated D call, TRBD1, remains unverified against the DNA. The germline V gene encodes CDR1 SGHRS and CDR2 YFSETQ. Termini included, the CDR3 measures 17 amino acids. This chain's CDR3 is CASSLVGGGANTGELFF.

The V call is TRBV9, the J call TRBJ1-3, with D unresolved. CDR1 and CDR2 (germline): SGDLS, YYNGEE. This CDR3 is 14 amino acids long. Trimming removed 4 bases at V and 16 bases at J, with 24 bases between. The CDR3 reads CASSFAHDQDTQYF. The CDR3 DNA follows: TGTGCCAGCAGCTTCGCACATGACCAAGACACCCAGTATTTT.

In this sample, this clonotype turned up many times. The chain couples TRBV28 to TRBJ1-2, with 7 nucleotides matching TRBD1. V was clipped by 6 bases and J by 6 bases; unmatched bases: 10. The CDR3 runs 14 residues. Germline V gives CDR1 MDHEN, CDR2 SYDVKM. The CDR3 spells CASRTDRQVDGYTF. The CDR3 region has the DNA TGTGCCAGCAGAACGGACAGGCAAGTGGATGGCTACACCTTC.

With regard to this clonotype: At one end, the junction sequence differs from germline, possibly due to a read error. The chain carries TRBV7-8 and TRBJ2-2; D gene uncertain. Germline V gene lookup returns CDR1 SGHVS and CDR2 FQNEAQ. CDR3 size: 15 residues. CDR3 bases: TGTGCCAGCAGCTTAGAACATAACGCAGCCGACGAGCAGTTTTTT. This sequence encodes CASSLEHNAADEQFF. Complete variable domain (other parts from reference TRBV7-8 and TRBJ2-2): GAGVSQSPRYKVAKRGQDVALRCDPISGHVSLFWYQQALGQGPEFLTYFQNEAQLDKSGLPSDRFFAERPEGSVSTLKIQRTQQEDSAVYLCASSLEHNAADEQFFGEGSRLTVL.

This clonotype was observed many times. In DNA, the CDR3 is TGTGCCAGCAGTGACTCTGGCGGGGGGGGAGATACGCAGTATTTT. Its translation is CASSDSGGGGDTQYF. The chain joins TRBV6-4 to TRBJ2-3, with 9 bases matching TRBD2. CDR1 MRHNA and CDR2 SNTAGT come from the germline V gene. J gave up 5 bases and V 0 bases, and 3 bases lay outside the gene matches. CDR3 length: 15 residues.

This clonotype was counted only a few times. CDR3 nucleotides: TGCGCCAGCAGTGAGGGACAGGGGGTAGAATCACCCCTCCACTTT. Protein: CASSEGQGVESPLHF. The rearrangement uses TRBV10-1 and TRBJ1-6, with 10 bases matching TRBD1. V gave up 2 bases and J gave up 10 bases; unmatched junction bases: 5. Germline CDR1 WNHNN, CDR2 SYGVQD (reference sequence). This CDR3 has 15 residues.